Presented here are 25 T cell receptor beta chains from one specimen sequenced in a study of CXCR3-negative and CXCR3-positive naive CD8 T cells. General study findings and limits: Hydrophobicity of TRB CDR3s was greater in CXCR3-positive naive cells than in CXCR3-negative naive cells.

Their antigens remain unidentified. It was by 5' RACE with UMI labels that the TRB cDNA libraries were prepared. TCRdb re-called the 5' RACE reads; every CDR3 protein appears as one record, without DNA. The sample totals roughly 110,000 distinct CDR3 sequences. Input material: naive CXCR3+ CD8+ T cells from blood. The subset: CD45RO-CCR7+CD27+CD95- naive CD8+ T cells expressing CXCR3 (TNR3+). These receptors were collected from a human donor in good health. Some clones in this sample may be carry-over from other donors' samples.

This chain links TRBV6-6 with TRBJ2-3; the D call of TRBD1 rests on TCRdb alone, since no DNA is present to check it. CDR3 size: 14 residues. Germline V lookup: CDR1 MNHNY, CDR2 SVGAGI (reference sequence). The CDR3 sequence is CASRTSDRVDTQYF.

The CDR3 loop reads CASSFYPRGETQYF. The chain combines TRBV7-3 with TRBJ2-5. This CDR3 spans 14 amino acids. CDR1 SGHTA and CDR2 FQGTGA come from the germline V gene.

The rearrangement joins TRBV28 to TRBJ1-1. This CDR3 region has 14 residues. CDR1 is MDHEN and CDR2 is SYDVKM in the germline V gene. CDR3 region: CASSLRQLNTEAFF.

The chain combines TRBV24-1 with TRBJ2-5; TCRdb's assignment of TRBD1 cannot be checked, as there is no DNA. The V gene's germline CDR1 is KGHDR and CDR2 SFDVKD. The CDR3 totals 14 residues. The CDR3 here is CATSELDSQETQYF.

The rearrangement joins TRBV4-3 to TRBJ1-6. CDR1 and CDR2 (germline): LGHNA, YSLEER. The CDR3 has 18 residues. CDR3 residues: CASSQDLTQDVYNSPLHF.

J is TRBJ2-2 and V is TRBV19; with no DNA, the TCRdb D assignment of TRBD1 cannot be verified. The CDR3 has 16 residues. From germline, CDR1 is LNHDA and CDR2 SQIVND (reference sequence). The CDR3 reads CASSILEWTENGELFF.

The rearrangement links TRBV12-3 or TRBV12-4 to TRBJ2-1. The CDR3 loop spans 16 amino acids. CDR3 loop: CASSFRFSGPYNEQFF.

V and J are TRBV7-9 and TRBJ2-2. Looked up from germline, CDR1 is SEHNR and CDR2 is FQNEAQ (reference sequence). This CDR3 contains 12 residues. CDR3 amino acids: CASSPTTGELFF.

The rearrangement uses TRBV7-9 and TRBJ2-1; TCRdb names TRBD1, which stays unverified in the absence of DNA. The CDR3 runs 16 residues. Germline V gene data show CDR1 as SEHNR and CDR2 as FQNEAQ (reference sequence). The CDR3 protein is CASSFSRDRGKAEQFF.

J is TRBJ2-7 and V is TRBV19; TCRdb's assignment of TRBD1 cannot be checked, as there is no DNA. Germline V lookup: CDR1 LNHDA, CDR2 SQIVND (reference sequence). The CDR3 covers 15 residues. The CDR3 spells CASSIGPGSSYEQYF.

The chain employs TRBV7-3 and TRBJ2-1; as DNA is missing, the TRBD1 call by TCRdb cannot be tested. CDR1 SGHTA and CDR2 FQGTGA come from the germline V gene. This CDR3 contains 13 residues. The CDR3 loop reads CASSLVPGEEQFF.

The CDR3 protein is CASSMDSQSYSNQPQHF. The chain joins TRBV19 to TRBJ1-5. From germline, CDR1 is LNHDA and CDR2 SQIVND (reference sequence). The CDR3 runs 17 residues.

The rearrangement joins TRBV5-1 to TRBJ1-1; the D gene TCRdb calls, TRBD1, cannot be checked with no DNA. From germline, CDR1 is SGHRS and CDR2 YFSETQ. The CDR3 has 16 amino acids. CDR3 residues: CASSLALTGRNTEAFF.

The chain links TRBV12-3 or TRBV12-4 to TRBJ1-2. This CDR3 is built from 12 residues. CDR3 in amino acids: CASSPSPSGYTF.

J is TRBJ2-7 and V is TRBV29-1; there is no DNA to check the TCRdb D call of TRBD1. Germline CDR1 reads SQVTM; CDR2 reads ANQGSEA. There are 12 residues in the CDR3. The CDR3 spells CSVDQGPYEQYF.

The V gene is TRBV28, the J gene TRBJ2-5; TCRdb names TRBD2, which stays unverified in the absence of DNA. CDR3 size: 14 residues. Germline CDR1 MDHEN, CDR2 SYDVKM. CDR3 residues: CASSLLAGEETQYF. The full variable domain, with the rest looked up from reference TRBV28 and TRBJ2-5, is DVKVTQSSRYLVKRTGEKVFLECVQDMDHENMFWYRQDPGLGLRLIYFSYDVKMKEKGDIPEGYSVSREKKERFSLILESASTNQTSMYLCASSLLAGEETQYFGPGTRLLVL.

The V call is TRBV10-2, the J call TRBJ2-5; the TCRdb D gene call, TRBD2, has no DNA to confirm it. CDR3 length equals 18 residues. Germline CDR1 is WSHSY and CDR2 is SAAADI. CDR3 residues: CASSGQFRAPEPPETQYF.

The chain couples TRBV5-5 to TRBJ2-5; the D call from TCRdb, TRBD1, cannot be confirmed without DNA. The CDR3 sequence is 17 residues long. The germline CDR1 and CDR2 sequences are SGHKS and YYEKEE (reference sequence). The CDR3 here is CASSLEFGRGADETQYF.

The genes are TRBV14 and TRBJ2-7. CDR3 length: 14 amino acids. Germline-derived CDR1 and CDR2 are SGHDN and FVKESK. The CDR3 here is CASSQDFYAYEQYF.

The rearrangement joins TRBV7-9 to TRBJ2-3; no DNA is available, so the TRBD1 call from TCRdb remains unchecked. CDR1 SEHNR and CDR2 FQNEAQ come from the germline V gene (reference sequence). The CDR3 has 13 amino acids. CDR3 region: CASRAGAGDTQYF.

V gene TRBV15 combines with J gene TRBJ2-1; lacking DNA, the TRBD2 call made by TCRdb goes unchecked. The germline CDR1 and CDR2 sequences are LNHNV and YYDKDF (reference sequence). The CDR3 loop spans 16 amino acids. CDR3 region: CATSRGVVAGYNEQFF. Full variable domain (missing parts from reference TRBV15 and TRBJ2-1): DAMVIQNPRYQVTQFGKPVTLSCSQTLNHNVMYWYQQKSSQAPKLLFHYYDKDFNNEADTPDNFQSRRPNTSFCFLDIRSPGLGDTAMYLCATSRGVVAGYNEQFFGPGTRLTVL.

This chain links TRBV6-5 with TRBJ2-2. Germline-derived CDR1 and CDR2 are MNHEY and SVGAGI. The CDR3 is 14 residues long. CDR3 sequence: CASNSAFDTGELFF.

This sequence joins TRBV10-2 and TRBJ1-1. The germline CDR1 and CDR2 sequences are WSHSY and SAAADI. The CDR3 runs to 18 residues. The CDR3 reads CASSESGPEIGSNTEAFF.

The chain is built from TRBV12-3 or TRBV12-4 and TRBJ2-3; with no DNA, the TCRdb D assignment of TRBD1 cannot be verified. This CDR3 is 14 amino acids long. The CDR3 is CASSLPGAGDTQYF.

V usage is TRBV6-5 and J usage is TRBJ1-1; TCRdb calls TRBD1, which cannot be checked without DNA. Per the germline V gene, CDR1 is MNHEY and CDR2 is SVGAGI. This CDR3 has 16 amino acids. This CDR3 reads CASSYSISGMNTEAFF.